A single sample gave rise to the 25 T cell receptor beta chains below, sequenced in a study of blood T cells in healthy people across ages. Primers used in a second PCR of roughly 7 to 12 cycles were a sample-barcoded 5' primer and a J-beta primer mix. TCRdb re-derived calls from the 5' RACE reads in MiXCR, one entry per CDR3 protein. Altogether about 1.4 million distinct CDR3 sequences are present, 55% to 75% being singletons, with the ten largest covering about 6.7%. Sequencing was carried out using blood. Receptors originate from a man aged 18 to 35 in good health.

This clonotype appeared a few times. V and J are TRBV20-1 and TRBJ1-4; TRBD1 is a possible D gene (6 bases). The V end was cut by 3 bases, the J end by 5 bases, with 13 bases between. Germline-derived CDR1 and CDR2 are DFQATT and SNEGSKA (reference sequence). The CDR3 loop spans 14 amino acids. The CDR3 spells CSASSDSRNEKLFF. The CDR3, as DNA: TGCAGTGCTAGTTCGGACAGTAGAAATGAAAAACTGTTTTTT.

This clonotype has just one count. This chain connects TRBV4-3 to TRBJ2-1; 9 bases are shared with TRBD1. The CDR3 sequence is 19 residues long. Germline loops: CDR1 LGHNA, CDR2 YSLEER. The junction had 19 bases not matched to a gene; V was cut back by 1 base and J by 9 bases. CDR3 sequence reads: CASSQVWSGGTGFTGEQFF. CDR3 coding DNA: TGCGCCAGCAGCCAAGTATGGTCAGGCGGGACAGGGTTTACCGGTGAGCAGTTCTTC.

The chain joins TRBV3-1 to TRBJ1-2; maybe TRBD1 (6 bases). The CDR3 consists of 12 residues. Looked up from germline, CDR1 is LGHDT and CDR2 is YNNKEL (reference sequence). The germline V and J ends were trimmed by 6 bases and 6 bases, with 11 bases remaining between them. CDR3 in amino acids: CASRETGHGYTF. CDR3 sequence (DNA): TGTGCCAGCAGAGAAACAGGGCATGGCTACACCTTC.

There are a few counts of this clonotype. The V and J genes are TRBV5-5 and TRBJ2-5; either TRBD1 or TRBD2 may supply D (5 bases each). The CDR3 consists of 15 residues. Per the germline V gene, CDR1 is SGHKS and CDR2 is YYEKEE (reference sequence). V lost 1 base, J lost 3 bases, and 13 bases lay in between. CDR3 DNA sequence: TGTGCCAGCAGCTTGATCCTGAGGGGCGAAGAGACCCAGTACTTC. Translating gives CASSLILRGEETQYF.

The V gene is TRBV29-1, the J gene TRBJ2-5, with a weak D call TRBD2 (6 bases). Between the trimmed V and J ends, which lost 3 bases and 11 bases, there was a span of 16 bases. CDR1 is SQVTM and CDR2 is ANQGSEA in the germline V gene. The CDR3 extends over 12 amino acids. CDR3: CSVDRGNNEQYF. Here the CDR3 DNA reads TGCAGCGTTGATCGGGGGAACAATGAGCAGTACTTC.

In DNA form, the CDR3 reads TGTGCCAGCTCGATGAACATTCCCCCCGGGGCCAACGTCCTGACTTTC. This translates into CASSMNIPPGANVLTF. The chain recombines TRBV2 with TRBJ2-6; D not certain. The germline CDR1 and CDR2 sequences are SNHLY and FYNNEI. The CDR3 totals 16 residues. V was clipped by 8 bases and J by 4 bases, with 18 bases between them. Variable domain in full (rest from reference TRBV2 and TRBJ2-6): EPEVTQTPSHQVTQMGQEVILRCVPISNHLYFYWYRQILGQKVEFLVSFYNNEISEKSEIFDDQFSVERPDGSNFTLKIRSTKLEDSAMYFCASSMNIPPGANVLTFGAGSRLTVL.

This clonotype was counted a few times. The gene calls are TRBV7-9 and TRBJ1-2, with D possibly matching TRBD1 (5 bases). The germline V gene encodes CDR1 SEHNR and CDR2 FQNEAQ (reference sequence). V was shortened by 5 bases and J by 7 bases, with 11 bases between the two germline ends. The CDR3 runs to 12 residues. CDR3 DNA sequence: TGTGCCAGCAGCACGACGGGGGGTGGCTACACCTTC. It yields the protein CASSTTGGGYTF.

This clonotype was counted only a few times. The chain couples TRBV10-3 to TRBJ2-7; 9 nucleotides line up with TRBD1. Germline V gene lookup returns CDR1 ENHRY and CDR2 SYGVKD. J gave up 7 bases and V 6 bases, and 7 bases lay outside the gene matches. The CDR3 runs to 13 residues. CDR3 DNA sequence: TGTGCCATCAGCAACACAGGGGGCGGTGAGCAGTACTTC. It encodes CAISNTGGGEQYF.

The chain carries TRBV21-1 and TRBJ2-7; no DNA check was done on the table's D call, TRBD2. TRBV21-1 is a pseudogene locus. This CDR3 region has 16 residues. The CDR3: CASGSRPGTSSYEQYF. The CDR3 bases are TGTGCCAGCGGAAGTAGGCCCGGGACTAGCAGCTACGAGCAGTACTTC.

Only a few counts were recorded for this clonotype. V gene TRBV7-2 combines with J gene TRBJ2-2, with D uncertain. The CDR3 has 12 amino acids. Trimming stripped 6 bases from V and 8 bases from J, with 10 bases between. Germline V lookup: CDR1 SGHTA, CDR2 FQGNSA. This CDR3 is CASSLGLGELFF. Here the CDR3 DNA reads TGTGCCAGCAGTCTCGGGCTGGGGGAGCTGTTTTTT.

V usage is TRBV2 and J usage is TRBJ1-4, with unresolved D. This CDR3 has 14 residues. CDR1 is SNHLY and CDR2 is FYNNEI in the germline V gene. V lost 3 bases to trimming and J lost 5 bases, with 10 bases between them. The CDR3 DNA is TGTGCCAGCAGTGATTACACCTCAAATGAAAAACTGTTTTTT. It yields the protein CASSDYTSNEKLFF. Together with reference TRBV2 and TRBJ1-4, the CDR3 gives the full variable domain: EPEVTQTPSHQVTQMGQEVILRCVPISNHLYFYWYRQILGQKVEFLVSFYNNEISEKSEIFDDQFSVERPDGSNFTLKIRSTKLEDSAMYFCASSDYTSNEKLFFGSGTQLSVL.

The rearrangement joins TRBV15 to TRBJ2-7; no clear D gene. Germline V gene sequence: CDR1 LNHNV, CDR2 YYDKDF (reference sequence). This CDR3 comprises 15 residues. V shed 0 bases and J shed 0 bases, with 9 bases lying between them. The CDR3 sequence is CATSRDLSSSYEQYF. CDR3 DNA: TGTGCCACCAGCAGAGATCTCTCCAGCTCCTACGAGCAGTACTTC.

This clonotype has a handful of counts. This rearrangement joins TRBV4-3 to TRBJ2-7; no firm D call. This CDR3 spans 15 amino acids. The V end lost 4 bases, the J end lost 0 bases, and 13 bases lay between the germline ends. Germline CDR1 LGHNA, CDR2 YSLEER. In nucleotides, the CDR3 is TGCGCCAGCAGCCTAACCTCTAGGAGCTCCTACGAGCAGTACTTC. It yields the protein CASSLTSRSSYEQYF.

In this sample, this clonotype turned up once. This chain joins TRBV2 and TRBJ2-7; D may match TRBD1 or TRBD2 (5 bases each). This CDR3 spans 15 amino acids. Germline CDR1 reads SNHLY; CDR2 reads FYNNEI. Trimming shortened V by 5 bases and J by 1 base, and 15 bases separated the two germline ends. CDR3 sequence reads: CASSTGDGGSYEQYF. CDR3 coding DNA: TGTGCCAGCAGTACCGGTGATGGGGGTTCCTACGAGCAGTACTTC. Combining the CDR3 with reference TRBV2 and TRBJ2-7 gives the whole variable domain EPEVTQTPSHQVTQMGQEVILRCVPISNHLYFYWYRQILGQKVEFLVSFYNNEISEKSEIFDDQFSVERPDGSNFTLKIRSTKLEDSAMYFCASSTGDGGSYEQYFGPGTRLTVT.

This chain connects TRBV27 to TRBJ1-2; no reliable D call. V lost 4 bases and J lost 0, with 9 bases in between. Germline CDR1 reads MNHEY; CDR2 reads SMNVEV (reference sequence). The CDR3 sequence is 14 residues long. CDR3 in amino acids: CASSSEAANYGYTF. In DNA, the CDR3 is TGTGCCAGCAGTTCGGAAGCGGCTAACTATGGCTACACCTTC.

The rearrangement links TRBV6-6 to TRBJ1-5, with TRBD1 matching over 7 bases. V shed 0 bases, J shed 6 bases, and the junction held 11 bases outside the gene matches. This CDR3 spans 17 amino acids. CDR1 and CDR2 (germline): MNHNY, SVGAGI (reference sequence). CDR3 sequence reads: CASSYSPLQGVGQPQHF. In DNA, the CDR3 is TGTGCCAGCAGTTACTCCCCCCTCCAGGGGGTGGGTCAGCCCCAGCATTTT.

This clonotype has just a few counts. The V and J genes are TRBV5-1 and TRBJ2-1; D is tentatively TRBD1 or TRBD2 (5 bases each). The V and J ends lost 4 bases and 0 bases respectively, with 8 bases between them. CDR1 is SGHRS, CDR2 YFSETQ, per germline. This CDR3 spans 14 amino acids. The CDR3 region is CASSRGDSYNEQFF. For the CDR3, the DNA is TGCGCCAGCAGCCGAGGGGACTCCTACAATGAGCAGTTCTTC.

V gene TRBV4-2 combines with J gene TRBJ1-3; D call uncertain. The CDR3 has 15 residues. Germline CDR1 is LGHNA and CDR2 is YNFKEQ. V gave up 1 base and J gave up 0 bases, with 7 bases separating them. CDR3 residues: CASSQVLNSGNTIYF. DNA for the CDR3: TGTGCCAGCAGCCAAGTACTCAACTCTGGAAACACCATATATTTT.

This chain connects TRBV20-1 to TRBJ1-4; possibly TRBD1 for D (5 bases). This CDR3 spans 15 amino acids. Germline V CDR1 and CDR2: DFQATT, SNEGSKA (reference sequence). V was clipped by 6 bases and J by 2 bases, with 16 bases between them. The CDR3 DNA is TGCAGTGCGATGGGACGGGCCCCGACTAATGAAAAACTGTTTTTT. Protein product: CSAMGRAPTNEKLFF.

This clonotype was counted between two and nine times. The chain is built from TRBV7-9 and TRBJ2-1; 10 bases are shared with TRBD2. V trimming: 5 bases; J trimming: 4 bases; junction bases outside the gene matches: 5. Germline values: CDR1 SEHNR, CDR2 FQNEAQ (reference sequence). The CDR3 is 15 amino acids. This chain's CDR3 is CASSRLAGLYNEQFF. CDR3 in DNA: TGTGCCAGCAGCCGACTAGCGGGCCTTTACAATGAGCAGTTCTTC.

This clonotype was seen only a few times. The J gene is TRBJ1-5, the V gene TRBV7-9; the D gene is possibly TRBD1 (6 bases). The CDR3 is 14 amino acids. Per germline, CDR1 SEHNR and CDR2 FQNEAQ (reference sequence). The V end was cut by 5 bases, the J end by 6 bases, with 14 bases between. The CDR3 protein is CASSPSGTFQPQHF. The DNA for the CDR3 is TGTGCCAGCAGCCCCTCCGGGACATTTCAGCCCCAGCATTTT.

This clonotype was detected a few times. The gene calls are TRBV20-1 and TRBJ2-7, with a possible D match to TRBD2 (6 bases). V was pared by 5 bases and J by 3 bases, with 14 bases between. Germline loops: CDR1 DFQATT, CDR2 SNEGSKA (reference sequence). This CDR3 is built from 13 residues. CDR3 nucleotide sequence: TGCAGTGCTGGGGGACTCCTCCTCTACGAGCAGTACTTC. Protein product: CSAGGLLLYEQYF.

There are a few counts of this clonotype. The CDR3 is CASSVDVFRAGSNYGYTF. The CDR3 DNA follows: TGTGCCAGCAGCGTAGACGTTTTTAGGGCAGGATCTAACTATGGCTACACCTTC. The chain recombines TRBV9 with TRBJ1-2, with D uncertain. The CDR3 runs 18 residues. CDR1 and CDR2 from the germline V gene are SGDLS and YYNGEE. With 0 bases removed from V and 0 bases from J, the gap between germline ends came to 18 bases.

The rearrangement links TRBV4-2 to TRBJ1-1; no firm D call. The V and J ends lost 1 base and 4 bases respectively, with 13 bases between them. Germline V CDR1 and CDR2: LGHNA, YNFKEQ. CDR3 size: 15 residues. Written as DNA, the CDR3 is TGTGCCAGCAGCCAAGGGGCTGGAGGGAGCACTGAAGCTTTCTTT. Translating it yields CASSQGAGGSTEAFF.

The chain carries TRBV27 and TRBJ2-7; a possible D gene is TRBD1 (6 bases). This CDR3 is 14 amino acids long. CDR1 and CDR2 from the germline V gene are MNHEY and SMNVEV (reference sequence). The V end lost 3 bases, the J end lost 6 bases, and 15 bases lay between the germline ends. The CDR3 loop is CASSFGQGKREQYF. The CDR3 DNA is TGTGCCAGCAGTTTTGGCCAGGGGAAACGCGAGCAGTACTTC.